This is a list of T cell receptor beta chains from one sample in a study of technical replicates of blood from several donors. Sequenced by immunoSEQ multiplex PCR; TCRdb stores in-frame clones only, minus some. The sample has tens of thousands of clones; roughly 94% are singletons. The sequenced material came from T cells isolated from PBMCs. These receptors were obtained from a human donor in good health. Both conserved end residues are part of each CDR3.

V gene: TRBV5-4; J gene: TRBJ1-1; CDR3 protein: CASSLKGGALTEAFF
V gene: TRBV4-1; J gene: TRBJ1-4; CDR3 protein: CASSQLPGQSREKLFF
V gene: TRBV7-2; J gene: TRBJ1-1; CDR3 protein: CAGSPALNTEAFF
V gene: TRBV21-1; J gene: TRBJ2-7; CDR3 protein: CASSKQSGDQVLRGEQYF
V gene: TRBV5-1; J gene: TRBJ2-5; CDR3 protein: CASSSGQETQYF
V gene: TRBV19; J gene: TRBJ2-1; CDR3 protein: CASSIGGVPNEQFF
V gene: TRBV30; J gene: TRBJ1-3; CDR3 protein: CAWSDREHTIYF
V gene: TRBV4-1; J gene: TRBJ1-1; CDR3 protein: CASSQDRGGRTEAFF
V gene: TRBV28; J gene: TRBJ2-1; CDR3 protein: CAIKSYREGTNEQFF
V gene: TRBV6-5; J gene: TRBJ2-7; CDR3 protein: CASRNRGRREQYF
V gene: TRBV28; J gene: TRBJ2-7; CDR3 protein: CATSGGVGDEQYF
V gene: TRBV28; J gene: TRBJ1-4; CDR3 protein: CASSLGLTGSGKLFF
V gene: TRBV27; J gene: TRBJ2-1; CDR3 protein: CASSKGASNEQFF
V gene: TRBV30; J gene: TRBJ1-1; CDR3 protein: CAWSAGTGAPAAFF
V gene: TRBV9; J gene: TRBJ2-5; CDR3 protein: CASSVASQETQYF
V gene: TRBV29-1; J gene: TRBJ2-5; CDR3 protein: CSPDDRGRQETQYF
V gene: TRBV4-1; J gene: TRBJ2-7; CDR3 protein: CASSQATSEGYEQYF
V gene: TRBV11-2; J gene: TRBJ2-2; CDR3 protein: CASSPPGTGYTGELFF
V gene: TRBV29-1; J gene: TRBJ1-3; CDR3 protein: CSVVSDRGNSGNTIYF
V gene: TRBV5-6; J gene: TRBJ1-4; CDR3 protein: CASSYRGGTNEKLFF
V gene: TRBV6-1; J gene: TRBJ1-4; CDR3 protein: CASSGGPETGGEKLFF
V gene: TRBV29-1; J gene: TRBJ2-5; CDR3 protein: CSAAPLAAGEETQYF
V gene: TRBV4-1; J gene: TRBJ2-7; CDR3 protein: CASSHRQGTHEQYF
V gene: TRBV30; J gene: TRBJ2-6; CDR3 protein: CAWRGDRGPSGANVLTF
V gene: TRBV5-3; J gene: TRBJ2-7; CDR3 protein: CARSPPKGGTSYEQYF
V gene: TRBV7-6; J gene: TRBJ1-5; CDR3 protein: CASSKTENGNQPQHF
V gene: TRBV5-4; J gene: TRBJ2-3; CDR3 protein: CASSLAAGAVDTQYF
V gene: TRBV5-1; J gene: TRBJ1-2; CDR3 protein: CASSPGSPGYTF
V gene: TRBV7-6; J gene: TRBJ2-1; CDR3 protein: CASSLGLAGSYNEQFF
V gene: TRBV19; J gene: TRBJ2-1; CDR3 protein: CASSFLAGVNEQFF
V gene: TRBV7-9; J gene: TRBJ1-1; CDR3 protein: CASRPGGLVTEAFF
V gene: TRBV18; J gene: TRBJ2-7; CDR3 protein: CASSHGTPVEWQYF
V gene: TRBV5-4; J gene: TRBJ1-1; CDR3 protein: CASSPGGPAKNTEAFF
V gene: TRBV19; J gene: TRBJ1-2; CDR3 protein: CASTDRGDGYTF
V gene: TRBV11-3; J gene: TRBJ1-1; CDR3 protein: CASSPSGTEAFF
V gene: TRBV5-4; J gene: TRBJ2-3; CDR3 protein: CASSLVGEIRDTQYF
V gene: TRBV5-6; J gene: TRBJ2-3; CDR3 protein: CASSLLATDTQYF
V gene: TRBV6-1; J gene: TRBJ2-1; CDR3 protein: CASRPRGDHEQFF
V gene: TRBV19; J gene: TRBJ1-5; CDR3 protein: CASSIGQGLDQPQHF
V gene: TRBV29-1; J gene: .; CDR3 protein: CSVARGTEIYEQYF
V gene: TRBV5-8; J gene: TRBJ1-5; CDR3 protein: CASSLPRAHQPQHF
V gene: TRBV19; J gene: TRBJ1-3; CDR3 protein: CASWDQGAGNTIYF
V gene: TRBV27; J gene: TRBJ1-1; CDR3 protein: CASSYGIGLNTEAFF
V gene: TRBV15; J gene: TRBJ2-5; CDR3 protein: CATSRDKTSEETQYF
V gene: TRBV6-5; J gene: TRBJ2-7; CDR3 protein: CASRPHSGRAYEQYF
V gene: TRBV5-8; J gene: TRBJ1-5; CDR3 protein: CASSWDNGNQPQHF
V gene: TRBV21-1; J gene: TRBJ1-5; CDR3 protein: CASSNFRLRTGRSSNQPQHF
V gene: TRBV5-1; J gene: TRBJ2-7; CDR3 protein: CASSLGLAGGEQYF
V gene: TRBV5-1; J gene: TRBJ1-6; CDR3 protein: CASSLEDRWSYNSPLHF
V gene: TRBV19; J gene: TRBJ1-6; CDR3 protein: CASLGTVYNSPLHF
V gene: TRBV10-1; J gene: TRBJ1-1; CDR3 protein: CASSANRNTEAFF
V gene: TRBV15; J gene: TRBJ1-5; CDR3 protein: CATSITGGFSNQPQHF
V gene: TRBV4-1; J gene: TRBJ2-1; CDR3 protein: CASSQNSRQGGHNEQFF
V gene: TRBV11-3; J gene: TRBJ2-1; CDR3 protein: CASSLTGAYNEQFF
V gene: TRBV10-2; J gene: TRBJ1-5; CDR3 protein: CASSETGHQPQHF
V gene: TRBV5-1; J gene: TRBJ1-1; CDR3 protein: CASSLGQGITEAFF
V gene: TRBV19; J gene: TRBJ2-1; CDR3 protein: CASSLLGQGAFNEQFF
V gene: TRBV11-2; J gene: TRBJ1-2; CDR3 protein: CASSLNAGVGGYTF
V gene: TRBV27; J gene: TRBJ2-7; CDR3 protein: CASSLLQGPYEQYF